The rows below give T cell receptor beta chains drawn from one sample of a study of vaccination effects on CD4 cells after COVID-19. Produced via immunoSEQ multiplex PCR; TCRdb's table is partial and in-frame only. Among about 45,000 clones, roughly two thirds were seen once, and the ten largest hold over 6.5%. No antigen has been assigned to these receptors. The sequencing here drew on CD4+ T cells from PBMCs cultured without peptide, taken after COVID-19 vaccination. The receptor source for this set is a human donor who received a COVID-19 vaccine. Both conserved end residues are part of each CDR3. D genes are given only for firm matches. Rows give clone size only sometimes, using once, few, many, or a class for an expanded clone.

j_call v_call d_call clone_size cdr3_aa cdr3_nt
TRBJ2-7 TRBV13 NA NA CASSLVVGLGSVGEQYF TGTGCCAGCAGCTTAGTTGTCGGGCTTGGTAGCGTGGGTGAGCAGTACTTC
TRBJ1-5 TRBV10-3 NA NA CAIGQSNQPQHF TGTGCCATCGGCCAGAGTAATCAGCCCCAGCATTTT
TRBJ1-1 TRBV29-1 NA NA CSVEPHGGRTEAFF TGCAGCGTTGAACCGCACGGGGGTAGGACTGAAGCTTTCTTT
TRBJ2-2 TRBV6-1 TRBD1 NA CASSEHQGEGELFF TGTGCCAGCAGTGAGCACCAGGGGGAGGGGGAGCTGTTTTTT
TRBJ1-2 TRBV5-5 NA NA CASSPRAVGYGYTF TGTGCCAGCAGCCCGAGGGCAGTAGGCTATGGCTACACCTTC
TRBJ2-7 TRBV6-1 TRBD1 NA CASSEWGQANYEQYF TGTGCCAGCAGTGAATGGGGACAGGCTAACTACGAGCAGTACTTC
TRBJ1-2 TRBV10-3 NA NA CAISESNRDAAYGYTF TGTGCCATCAGTGAATCCAACCGAGACGCAGCCTATGGCTACACCTTC
TRBJ1-3 TRBV5-1 TRBD1 once CASSPSGTGFSGNTIYF TGCGCCAGCAGCCCTTCCGGGACAGGGTTTAGTGGAAACACCATATATTTT
TRBJ2-5 TRBV24-1 TRBD1 NA CATSDLNRGRETQYF TGTGCCACCAGTGATTTGAACAGGGGTCGAGAGACCCAGTACTTC
TRBJ1-5 TRBV12-5 NA NA CASGLVSAGNQHF TGTGCTAGTGGTTTGGTATCGGCTGGCAACCAGCATTTT
TRBJ2-1 TRBV30 NA NA CAWSVSGGTYNEQFF TGTGCCTGGAGTGTTAGTGGGGGGACTTACAATGAGCAGTTCTTC
TRBJ2-5 TRBV7-9 TRBD2 NA CASSSPHGGQETQYF TGTGCCAGCAGCTCTCCCCACGGGGGGCAAGAGACCCAGTACTTC
TRBJ2-5 TRBV20-1 TRBD2 NA CSASGRTRGGETQYF TGCAGTGCTAGTGGGCGAACACGGGGGGGGGAGACCCAGTACTTC
TRBJ1-1 TRBV5-4 NA NA CASSSPLLLGGRGTEAFF TGTGCCAGCAGCTCCCCCCTATTACTCGGGGGCAGGGGCACTGAAGCTTTCTTT
TRBJ2-3 TRBV14 NA NA CASSSVWSRQGGSTDTQYF TGTGCCAGCAGCTCCGTCTGGAGTCGGCAGGGGGGTAGCACAGATACGCAGTATTTT
TRBJ2-2 TRBV28 TRBD1 few CASSFGQVNTGELFF TGTGCCAGCAGTTTCGGACAGGTGAACACCGGGGAGCTGTTTTTT
TRBJ2-2 TRBV10-3 TRBD2 few CAINPGTSLNTGELFF TGTGCCATCAACCCCGGGACTAGCCTGAACACCGGGGAGCTGTTTTTT
TRBJ1-2 TRBV3-1/TRBV3-2 NA few CASSQNDGPYGYTF TGTGCCAGCAGCCAAAACGACGGCCCCTATGGCTACACCTTC
TRBJ2-7 TRBV3-1/TRBV3-2 NA NA CASSQGGEQYF TGTGCCAGCAGCCAAGGCGGTGAGCAGTACTTC
TRBJ1-5 TRBV5-6 NA NA CASRQGNQSQHF TGTGCCAGCAGACAAGGAAATCAGTCCCAGCATTTT